These 20 T cell receptor beta chains were all obtained from the same sample, sequenced in a study of post-analysis software for immune sequencing data. What these receptors recognize is not known. Presence of unique molecular identifiers characterized the TCR beta cDNA libraries. TCRdb re-derived calls from the PCR reads in MiXCR, one entry per CDR3 protein. The profile shows about 460,000 distinct CDR3 sequences, less than 45% of them singletons. Study-wide points: In patients, TRBV5-6, TRBV5-1 and TRBV20-1 belonged to about five TRBV segments found more frequently than in controls.

Sequenced: blood. These receptors were collected from a girl under 18 with multiple sclerosis.

To note about this clonotype: Because the CDR3 is missing its conserved closing phenylalanine or tryptophan, this is likely a read error. The chain uses TRBV29-1 and TRBJ2-1, with 9 positions matching TRBD2. This CDR3 is built from 13 residues. V dropped 6 bases and J dropped 5; count of bases not matched to a gene: 5. Germline-derived CDR1 and CDR2 are SQVTM and ANQGSEA. CDR3 protein: CSVLAGANNEQFS. CDR3 coding DNA: TGCAGCGTGTTAGCGGGGGCGAACAATGAGCAGTTCTCC.

This chain connects TRBV12-3 or TRBV12-4 to TRBJ1-5; D perhaps matches TRBD1 (6 bases). The CDR3 covers 14 residues. Deletions cut 3 bases from V and 5 bases from J, with 11 bases between. The CDR3 region is CASSFGDTDQPQHF. CDR3 in DNA: TGTGCCAGCAGTTTCGGGGACACCGATCAGCCCCAGCATTTT.

The chain couples TRBV12-5 to TRBJ1-5, with TRBD1 identical over 7 bases. Unmatched junction bases numbered 10, after V lost 5 bases and J lost 6 bases. The CDR3 covers 15 residues. Germline values: CDR1 LGHNT, CDR2 FRNRAP. CDR3 amino acids: CASGLTTGDSQPQHF. The CDR3 coding sequence is TGTGCTAGTGGTCTCACCACAGGGGATAGTCAGCCCCAGCATTTT.

V and J are TRBV10-3 and TRBJ2-7; D unclear. The closer fit of TRBJ2-5 to the DNA end suggests the J call may be wrong. The CDR3 spans 13 residues. CDR1 is ENHRY, CDR2 SYGVKD, per germline. Here the CDR3 reads CAISEIFGETQYF. CDR3 bases: TGTGCCATCAGTGAGATCTTCGGAGAGACCCAGTACTTC.

The V gene is TRBV28, the J gene TRBJ2-7, with 8 bases identical to TRBD1. Germline V gives CDR1 MDHEN, CDR2 SYDVKM. This CDR3 region has 15 residues. The ends lost 4 bases at V and 4 bases at J; junction bases unmatched: 9. CDR3 sequence: CASSWPGTGGYEQYF. The CDR3 DNA follows: TGTGCCAGCAGTTGGCCCGGGACAGGAGGTTACGAGCAGTACTTC.

The chain links TRBV10-3 to TRBJ1-2; D might be TRBD1 (6 bases). CDR3 length: 16 residues. V was trimmed by 6 bases and J by 8 bases, leaving 25 bases between them. The germline V gene encodes CDR1 ENHRY and CDR2 SYGVKD. The CDR3 region is CAISRGYSHGGSGYTF. In nucleotides, the CDR3 is TGTGCCATCAGCCGGGGTTACAGTCACGGGGGCAGCGGCTACACCTTC.

The table lists this clonotype with a few counts. V usage is TRBV29-1 and J usage is TRBJ2-1, with 7 bases aligning to TRBD1. With V trimmed by 4 bases and J by 10 bases, 10 bases remained unmatched. This CDR3 has 13 residues. Germline lookup yields CDR1 SQVTM and CDR2 ANQGSEA. CDR3 nucleotide sequence: TGCAGCGTTGGCCTGGGGACAGTGGGGGAGCAGTTCTTC. It codes for CSVGLGTVGEQFF.

The chain couples TRBV20-1 to TRBJ2-7; D perhaps matches TRBD2 (6 bases). V lost 3 bases to trimming and J lost 6 bases, with 15 bases between them. Germline CDR1 reads DFQATT; CDR2 reads SNEGSKA (reference sequence). This CDR3 spans 13 amino acids. In DNA form, the CDR3 reads TGCAGTGCTAGGCAGTTTGGGGGAGGCGAGCAGTACTTC. Translating gives CSARQFGGGEQYF.

V is TRBV7-4 and J is TRBJ1-5; no definite D call. The germline gives CDR1 SGHVT, CDR2 SQSDAQ. The CDR3 sequence is 16 residues long. V was cut by 5 bases and J by 0 bases, with 14 bases left in between. CDR3: CASSILIRLSNQPQHF. The CDR3 DNA sequence: TGTGCCAGCAGCATCCTTATCAGGCTTAGCAATCAGCCCCAGCATTTT.

The rearrangement joins TRBV4-1 to TRBJ1-5; tentative D call: TRBD1 (5 bases). The CDR3 extends over 15 amino acids. Germline V gene sequence: CDR1 MGHRA, CDR2 YSYEKL. Between the trimmed V and J ends, which lost 1 base and 3 bases, there was a span of 10 bases. For the CDR3, the DNA is TGCGCCAGCAGCCAAGGTAGACAGATCAATCAGCCCCAGCATTTT. Translating gives CASSQGRQINQPQHF.

The CDR3 here is CSAIYRGGNEQFF. The CDR3 DNA sequence: TGCAGTGCGATCTACAGGGGAGGTAATGAGCAGTTCTTC. This rearrangement joins TRBV20-1 to TRBJ2-1; tentatively, D is TRBD1 (7 bases). CDR3 length: 13 amino acids. V shed 6 bases and J shed 7 bases, with 16 bases lying between them. CDR1 is DFQATT, CDR2 SNEGSKA, per germline (reference sequence).

The chain joins TRBV24-1 to TRBJ2-1; 11 bases agree with TRBD1. J was trimmed by 5 bases and V by 1 base; bases with no gene match: 3. CDR1 KGHDR and CDR2 SFDVKD come from the germline V gene. The CDR3 consists of 16 residues. The chain's CDR3 is CATSDLRDRGDNEQFF. The CDR3, as DNA: TGTGCCACCAGTGATTTACGGGACAGGGGGGACAATGAGCAGTTCTTC.

The chain uses TRBV12-3 or TRBV12-4 and TRBJ2-3; 7 bases line up with TRBD2. This CDR3 is 15 amino acids long. V shed 10 bases, J shed 0 bases, and the junction held 10 bases outside the gene matches. CDR3 nucleotides: TGTGCCACCCAGGCCCTAGCGGCAAGCACAGATACGCAGTATTTT. This sequence encodes CATQALAASTDTQYF.

V gene TRBV7-9 combines with J gene TRBJ1-5, with 9 bases that match TRBD1. The CDR3 is 14 amino acids. V gave up 5 bases and J gave up 5 bases; unmatched junction bases: 4. Germline V gives CDR1 SEHNR, CDR2 FQNEAQ (reference sequence). As DNA, the CDR3 is TGTGCCAGCAGCGTACAGGGGGCGGATCAGCCCCAGCATTTT. Encoded protein: CASSVQGADQPQHF.

V gene TRBV6-5 combines with J gene TRBJ2-4, with D perhaps matching TRBD1 or TRBD2 (5 bases each). Germline values: CDR1 MNHEY, CDR2 SVGAGI. Trimming stripped 5 bases from V and 13 bases from J, with 18 bases between. The CDR3 is 13 amino acids. CDR3 coding DNA: TGTGCCAGCAGTCCCTCGTCGAGGGGAGAGCAGTACTTC. This codes for CASSPSSRGEQYF.

This sequence joins TRBV5-1 and TRBJ1-6; D not resolved. CDR1 and CDR2 (germline): SGHRS, YFSETQ. Trimming cost V 0 bases and J 0 bases, with 4 bases left between them. The CDR3 totals 15 residues. The CDR3 nucleotides read TGCGCCAGCAGCTTGGAAAGCTCCTATAATTCACCCCTCCACTTT. This codes for CASSLESSYNSPLHF.

This clonotype has only a few counts. The chain joins TRBV5-1 to TRBJ2-1; D is uncertain. V gave up 1 base and J gave up 8 bases, with 4 bases separating them. Germline values: CDR1 SGHRS, CDR2 YFSETQ. This CDR3 region has 11 residues. The CDR3 loop is CASSLYYEQFF. Here the CDR3 DNA reads TGCGCCAGCAGCTTGTACTATGAGCAGTTCTTC.

The chain links TRBV7-9 to TRBJ1-2; no reliable D call. The CDR3 spans 14 residues. Trimming stripped 5 bases from V and 10 bases from J, with 20 bases between. Germline assignment: CDR1 SEHNR and CDR2 FQNEAQ (reference sequence). In DNA, the CDR3 is TGTGCCAGCAGCGGGTTAGGAGTCGAGTCGGACTACACCTTC. This encodes CASSGLGVESDYTF.

This chain joins TRBV7-2 and TRBJ2-1; TRBD2 matches 12 bases. This CDR3 is built from 14 residues. CDR1 is SGHTA and CDR2 is FQGNSA in the germline V gene. The junction had 4 bases not matched to a gene; V was cut back by 4 bases and J by 9 bases. CDR3: CASSSLAGGSEQFF. The CDR3 coding sequence is TGTGCCAGCAGCTCCCTAGCGGGAGGGTCTGAGCAGTTCTTC.

This chain uses TRBV4-2 with TRBJ1-2; D is perhaps TRBD1 (5 bases). Trimming left V 0 bases short and J 0 bases short, with 11 bases between. Germline V gives CDR1 LGHNA, CDR2 YNFKEQ. CDR3 size: 16 residues. The CDR3 DNA follows: TGTGCCAGCAGCCAAGATGAGGGGAGGGCTAACTATGGCTACACCTTC. This sequence encodes CASSQDEGRANYGYTF.